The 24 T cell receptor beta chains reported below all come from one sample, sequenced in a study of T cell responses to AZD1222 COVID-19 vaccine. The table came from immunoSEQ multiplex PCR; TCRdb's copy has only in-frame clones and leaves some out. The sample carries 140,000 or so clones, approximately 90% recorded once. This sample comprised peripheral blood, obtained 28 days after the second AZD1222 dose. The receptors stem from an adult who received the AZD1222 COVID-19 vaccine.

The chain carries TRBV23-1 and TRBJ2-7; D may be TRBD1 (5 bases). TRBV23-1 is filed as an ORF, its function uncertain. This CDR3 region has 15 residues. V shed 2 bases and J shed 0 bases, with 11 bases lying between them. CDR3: CASSQLQGDSYEQYF. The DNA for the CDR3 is TGCGCCAGCAGTCAACTCCAGGGTGACTCCTACGAGCAGTACTTC.

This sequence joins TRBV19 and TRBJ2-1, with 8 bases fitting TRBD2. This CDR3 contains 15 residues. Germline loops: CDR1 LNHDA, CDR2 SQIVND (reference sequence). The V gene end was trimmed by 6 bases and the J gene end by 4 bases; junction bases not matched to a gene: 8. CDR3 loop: CASREREPLYNEQFF. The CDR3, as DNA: TGTGCCAGTAGGGAGCGGGAGCCTCTATACAATGAGCAGTTCTTC. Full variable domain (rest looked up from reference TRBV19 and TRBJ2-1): DGGITQSPKYLFRKEGQNVTLSCEQNLNHDAMYWYRQDPGQGLRLIYYSQIVNDFQKGDIAEGYSVSREKKESFPLTVTSAQKNPTAFYLCASREREPLYNEQFFGPGTRLTVL.

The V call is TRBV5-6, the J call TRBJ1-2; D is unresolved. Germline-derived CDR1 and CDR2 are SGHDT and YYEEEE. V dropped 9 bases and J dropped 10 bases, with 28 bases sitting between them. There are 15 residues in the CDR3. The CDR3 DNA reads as TGTGCCACCCTAAAGGGCGGCATAGGACTGCGTCTCTACACCTTC. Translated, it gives CATLKGGIGLRLYTF.

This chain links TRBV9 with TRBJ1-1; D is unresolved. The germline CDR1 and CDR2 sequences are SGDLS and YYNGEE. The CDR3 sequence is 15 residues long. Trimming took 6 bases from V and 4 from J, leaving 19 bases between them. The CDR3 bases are TGTGCCAGCACCAACAATGGACGGGCGGGCACTGAAGCTTTCTTT. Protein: CASTNNGRAGTEAFF.

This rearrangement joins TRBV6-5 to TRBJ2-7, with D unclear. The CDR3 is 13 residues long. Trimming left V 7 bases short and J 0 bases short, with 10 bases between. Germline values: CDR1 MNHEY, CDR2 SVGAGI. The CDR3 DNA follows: TGTGCCAGCAACCGAGGTCCCTCCTACGAGCAGTACTTC. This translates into CASNRGPSYEQYF.

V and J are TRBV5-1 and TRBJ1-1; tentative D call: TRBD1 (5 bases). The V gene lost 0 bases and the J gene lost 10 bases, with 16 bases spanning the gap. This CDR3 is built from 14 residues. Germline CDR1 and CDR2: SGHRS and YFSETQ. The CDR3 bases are TGCGCCAGCAGCTTGGAAAATGGGGGAAACGTAGCTTTCTTT. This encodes CASSLENGGNVAFF.

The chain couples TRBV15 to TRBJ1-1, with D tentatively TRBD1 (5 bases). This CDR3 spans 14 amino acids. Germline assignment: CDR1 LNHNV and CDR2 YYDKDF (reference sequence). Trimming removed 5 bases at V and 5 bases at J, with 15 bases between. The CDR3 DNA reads TGTGCCACCAGCTCCCCGGGCAGGGTTACTGAAGCTTTCTTT. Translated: CATSSPGRVTEAFF.

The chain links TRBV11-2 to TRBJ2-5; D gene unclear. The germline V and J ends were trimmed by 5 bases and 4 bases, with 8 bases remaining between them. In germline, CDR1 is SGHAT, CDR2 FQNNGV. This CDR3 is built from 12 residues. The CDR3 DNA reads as TGTGCCAGCAGCCCTCGGGTAGAGACCCAGTACTTC. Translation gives CASSPRVETQYF.

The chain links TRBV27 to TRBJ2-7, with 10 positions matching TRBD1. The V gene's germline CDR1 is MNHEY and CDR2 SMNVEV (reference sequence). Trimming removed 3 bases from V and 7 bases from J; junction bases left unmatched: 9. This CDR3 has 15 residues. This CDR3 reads CASSFSGTGVGEQYF. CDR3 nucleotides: TGTGCCAGCAGTTTTTCCGGGACAGGGGTCGGGGAGCAGTACTTC.

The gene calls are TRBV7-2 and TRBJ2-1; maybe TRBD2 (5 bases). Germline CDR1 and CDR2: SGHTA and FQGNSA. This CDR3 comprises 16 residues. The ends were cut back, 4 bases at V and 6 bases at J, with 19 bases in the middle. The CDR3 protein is CASSSPRLQIANEQFF. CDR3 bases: TGTGCCAGCAGCTCCCCCCGACTACAAATTGCCAATGAGCAGTTCTTC.

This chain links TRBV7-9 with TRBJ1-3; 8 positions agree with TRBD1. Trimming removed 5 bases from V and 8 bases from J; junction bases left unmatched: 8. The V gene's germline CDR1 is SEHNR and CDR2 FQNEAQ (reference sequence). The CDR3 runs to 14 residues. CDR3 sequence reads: CASSKLQGADTIYF. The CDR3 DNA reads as TGTGCCAGCAGCAAGCTTCAGGGGGCTGACACCATATATTTT.

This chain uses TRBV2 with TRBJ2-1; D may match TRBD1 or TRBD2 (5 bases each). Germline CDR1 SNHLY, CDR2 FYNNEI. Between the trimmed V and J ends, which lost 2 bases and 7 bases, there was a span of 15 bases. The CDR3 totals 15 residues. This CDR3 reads CASSELGQGGNEQFF. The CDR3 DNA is TGTGCCAGCAGTGAACTCGGCCAGGGCGGGAATGAGCAGTTCTTC. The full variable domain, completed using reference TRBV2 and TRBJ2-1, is EPEVTQTPSHQVTQMGQEVILRCVPISNHLYFYWYRQILGQKVEFLVSFYNNEISEKSEIFDDQFSVERPDGSNFTLKIRSTKLEDSAMYFCASSELGQGGNEQFFGPGTRLTVL.

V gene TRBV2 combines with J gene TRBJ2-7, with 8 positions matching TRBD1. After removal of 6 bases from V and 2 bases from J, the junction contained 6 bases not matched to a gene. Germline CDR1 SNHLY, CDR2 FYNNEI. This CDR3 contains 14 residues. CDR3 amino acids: CASRTGTGPYEQYF. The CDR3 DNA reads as TGTGCCAGCAGGACCGGGACAGGCCCCTACGAGCAGTACTTC.

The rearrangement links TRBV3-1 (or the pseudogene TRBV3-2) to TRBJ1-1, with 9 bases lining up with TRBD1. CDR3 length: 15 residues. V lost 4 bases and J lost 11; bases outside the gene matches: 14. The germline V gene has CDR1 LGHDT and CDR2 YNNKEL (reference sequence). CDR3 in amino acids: CASSRDRGIGIGAFF. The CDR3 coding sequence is TGTGCCAGCAGCCGAGACAGGGGGATTGGTATAGGGGCTTTCTTT.

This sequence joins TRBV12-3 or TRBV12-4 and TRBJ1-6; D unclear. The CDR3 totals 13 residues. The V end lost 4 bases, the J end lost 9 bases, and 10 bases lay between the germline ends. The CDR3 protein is CASSSGRFSPLHF. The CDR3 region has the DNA TGTGCCAGCAGTTCCGGGAGGTTTTCACCCCTCCACTTT.

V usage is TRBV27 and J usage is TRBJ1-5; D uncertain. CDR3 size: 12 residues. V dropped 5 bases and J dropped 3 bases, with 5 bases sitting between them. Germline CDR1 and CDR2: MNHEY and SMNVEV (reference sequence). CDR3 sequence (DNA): TGTGCCAGCAGTGTAATCAATCAGCCCCAGCATTTT. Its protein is CASSVINQPQHF.

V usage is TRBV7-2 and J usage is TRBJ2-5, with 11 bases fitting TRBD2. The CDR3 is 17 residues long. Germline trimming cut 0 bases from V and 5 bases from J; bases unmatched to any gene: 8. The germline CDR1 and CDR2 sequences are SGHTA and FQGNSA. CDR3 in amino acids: CASSLAATSGEQETQYF. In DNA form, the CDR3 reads TGTGCCAGCAGCTTAGCGGCGACTAGCGGGGAGCAGGAGACCCAGTACTTC.

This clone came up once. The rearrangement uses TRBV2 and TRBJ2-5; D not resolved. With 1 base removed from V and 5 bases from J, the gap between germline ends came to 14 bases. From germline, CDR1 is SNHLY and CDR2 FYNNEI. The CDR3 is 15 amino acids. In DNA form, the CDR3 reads TGTGCCAGCAGTGAAGAAGGCAAAGACGCGGAGACCCAGTACTTC. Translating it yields CASSEEGKDAETQYF.

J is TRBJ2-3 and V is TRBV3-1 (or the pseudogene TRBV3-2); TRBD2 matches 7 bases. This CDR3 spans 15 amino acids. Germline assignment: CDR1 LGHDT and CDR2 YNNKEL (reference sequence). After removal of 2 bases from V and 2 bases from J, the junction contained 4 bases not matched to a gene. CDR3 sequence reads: CASSQTRDYTDTQYF. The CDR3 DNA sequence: TGTGCCAGCAGCCAAACCCGGGACTACACAGATACGCAGTATTTT.

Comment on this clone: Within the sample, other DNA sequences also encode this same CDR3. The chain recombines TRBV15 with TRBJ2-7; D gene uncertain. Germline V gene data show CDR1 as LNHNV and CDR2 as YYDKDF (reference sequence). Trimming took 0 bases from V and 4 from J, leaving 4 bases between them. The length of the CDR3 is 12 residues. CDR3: CATSRDRYEQYF. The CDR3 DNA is TGTGCCACCAGCAGAGATCGATACGAGCAGTACTTC.

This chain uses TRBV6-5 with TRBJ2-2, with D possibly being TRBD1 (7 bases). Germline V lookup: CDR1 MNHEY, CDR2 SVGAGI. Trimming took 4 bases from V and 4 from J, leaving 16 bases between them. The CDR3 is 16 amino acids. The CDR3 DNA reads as TGTGCCAGCAGTTCTAGGGGGCGAGCGGGCACCGGGGAGCTGTTTTTT. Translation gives CASSSRGRAGTGELFF.

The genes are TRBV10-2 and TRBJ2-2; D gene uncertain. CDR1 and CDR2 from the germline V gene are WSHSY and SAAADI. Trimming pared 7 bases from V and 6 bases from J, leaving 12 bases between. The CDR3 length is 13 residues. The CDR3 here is CASTLSTSGELFF. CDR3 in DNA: TGCGCCAGCACCTTATCTACGTCCGGGGAGCTGTTTTTT.

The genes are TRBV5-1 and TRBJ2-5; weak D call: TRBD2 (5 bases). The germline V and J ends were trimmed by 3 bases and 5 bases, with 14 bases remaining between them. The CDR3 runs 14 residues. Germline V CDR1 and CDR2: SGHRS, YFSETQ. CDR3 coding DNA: TGCGCCAGCAGCTCGAGTCCTAGCAGGGAGACCCAGTACTTC. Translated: CASSSSPSRETQYF. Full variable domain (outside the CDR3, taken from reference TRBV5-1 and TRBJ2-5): KAGVTQTPRYLIKTRGQQVTLSCSPISGHRSVSWYQQTPGQGLQFLFEYFSETQRNKGNFPGRFSGRQFSNSRSEMNVSTLELGDSALYLCASSSSPSRETQYFGPGTRLLVL.

For the CDR3, the DNA is TGCAGTGCTAGTAGGCCCCCGGGCTCCTACGAGCAGTACTTC. Translated, it gives CSASRPPGSYEQYF. The chain couples TRBV20-1 to TRBJ2-7; D is uncertain. The germline gives CDR1 DFQATT, CDR2 SNEGSKA (reference sequence). The CDR3 loop spans 14 amino acids. V dropped 3 bases and J dropped 0 bases, with 12 bases sitting between them.